The text below deals with one T cell receptor (beta chain). Antigen: not known. Here immunoSEQ multiplex PCR was the method, and the copy in TCRdb shows in-frame clones only, minus some. The sample records 20,000 to 25,000 clones, 70% to 90% being singletons. This sample stems from a study of OX40 agonist ivuxolimab in advanced cancers. For the study at large: Patients were around 83% male with ages roughly 20 to 90, mean approximately 55.

Prior autoimmune disease or systemic immunosuppression barred patients. CDR1 and CDR2 from the germline V gene are SGHDN and FVKESK. Trimming removed 1 base at V and 6 bases at J, with 24 bases between. The CDR3 runs 18 residues. Whole-study findings and limits: Compared with others, partial responders at 0.1-3.0 mg/kg displayed clonal expansion among the lowest.

The TCR originated in an adult with an advanced solid tumor such as melanoma, head and neck, liver or kidney cancer. The source material was CD4+ or CD8+ T cells sorted from blood, sampled in a trial of the OX40 agonist ivuxolimab. This chain links TRBV14 with TRBJ1-2; D gene unclear. Here the CDR3 DNA reads TGTGCCAGCAGCCAAGGGGCCCCCTCGGACGGGAACTCCCATGGCTACACCTTC. It yields the protein CASSQGAPSDGNSHGYTF.